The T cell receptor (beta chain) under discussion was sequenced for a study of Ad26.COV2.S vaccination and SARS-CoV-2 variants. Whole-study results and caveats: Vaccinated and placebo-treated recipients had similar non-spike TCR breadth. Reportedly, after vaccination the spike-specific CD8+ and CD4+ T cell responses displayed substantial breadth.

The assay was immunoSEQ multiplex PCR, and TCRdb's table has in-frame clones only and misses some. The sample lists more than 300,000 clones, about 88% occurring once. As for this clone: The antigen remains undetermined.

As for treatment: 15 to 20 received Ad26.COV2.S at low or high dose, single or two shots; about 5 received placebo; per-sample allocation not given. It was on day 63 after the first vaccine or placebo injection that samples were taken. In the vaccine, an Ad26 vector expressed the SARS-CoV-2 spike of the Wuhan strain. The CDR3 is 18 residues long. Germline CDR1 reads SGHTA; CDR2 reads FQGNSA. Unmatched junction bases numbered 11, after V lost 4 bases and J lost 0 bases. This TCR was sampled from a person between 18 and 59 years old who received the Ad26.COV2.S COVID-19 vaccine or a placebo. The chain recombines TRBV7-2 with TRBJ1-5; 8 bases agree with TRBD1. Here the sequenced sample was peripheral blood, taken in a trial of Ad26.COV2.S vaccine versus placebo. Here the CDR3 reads CASSSGQGRGVSNQPQHF. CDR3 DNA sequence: TGTGCCAGCAGCTCCGGACAGGGTCGGGGGGTTAGCAATCAGCCCCAGCATTTT.